What follows are 27 T cell receptor beta chains derived from one specimen sequenced in a study of shared clonotypes between healthy human individuals. Sequencing used immunoSEQ multiplex PCR; TCRdb keeps in-frame clones, though not all of them. The table shows about 1 million clones, with about 80% occurring only once. The sample comprised memory CD4+ T cells sorted from blood. Subset of the sample: CD45RA-negative fraction. These receptors were collected from a young man in good health.

The rearrangement uses TRBV30 and TRBJ1-1; D ambiguous. This CDR3 is 14 amino acids long. V was cut by 2 bases and J by 0 bases, with 10 bases left in between. Per the germline V gene, CDR1 is GTSNPN and CDR2 is SVGIG (reference sequence). Written as DNA, the CDR3 is TGTGCCTGGAGTCAACAGACCATGAACACTGAAGCTTTCTTT. This gives the protein CAWSQQTMNTEAFF. The complete variable domain, with remaining parts taken from reference TRBV30 and TRBJ1-1, reads SQTIHQWPATLVQPVGSPLSLECTVEGTSNPNLYWYRQAAGRGLQLLFYSVGIGQISSEVPQNLSASRPQDRQFILSSKKLLLSDSGFYLCAWSQQTMNTEAFFGQGTRLTVV.

This clone was observed many times. The rearrangement joins TRBV5-1 to TRBJ2-1; D is undetermined. This CDR3 is 13 amino acids long. Trimming stripped 0 bases from V and 6 bases from J, with 7 bases between. The V gene's germline CDR1 is SGHRS and CDR2 YFSETQ. The chain's CDR3 is CASSLAPSNEQFF. In DNA, the CDR3 is TGCGCCAGCAGCTTGGCGCCCAGCAATGAGCAGTTCTTC. The entire variable domain, with the rest obtained from reference TRBV5-1 and TRBJ2-1, is as follows: KAGVTQTPRYLIKTRGQQVTLSCSPISGHRSVSWYQQTPGQGLQFLFEYFSETQRNKGNFPGRFSGRQFSNSRSEMNVSTLELGDSALYLCASSLAPSNEQFFGPGTRLTVL.

About this clone itself: The same CDR3 can be traced to other DNA sequences in this sample. The chain links TRBV2 to TRBJ1-1, with D hard to call. The CDR3 totals 13 residues. Between the trimmed V and J ends, which lost 8 bases and 1 base, there was a span of 11 bases. Germline assignment: CDR1 SNHLY and CDR2 FYNNEI. The CDR3 spells CASAGSGNTEAFF. CDR3 sequence (DNA): TGTGCCAGCGCGGGATCCGGGAACACTGAAGCTTTCTTT.

V and J are TRBV29-1 and TRBJ1-1; unclear D gene. Trimming took off 7 bases at V and 4 bases at J, with 16 bases between the two ends. Germline-derived CDR1 and CDR2 are SQVTM and ANQGSEA. The CDR3 covers 13 residues. CDR3 region: CSARLQESTEAFF. The CDR3 DNA reads TGCAGCGCCCGACTTCAGGAGAGCACTGAAGCTTTCTTT.

This clone occurred a few times. The rearrangement joins TRBV7-9 to TRBJ2-1, with no clear D. Germline V gene data show CDR1 as SEHNR and CDR2 as FQNEAQ (reference sequence). The CDR3 is 11 residues long. The V gene lost 0 bases and the J gene lost 8 bases, with 2 bases spanning the gap. In DNA, the CDR3 is TGTGCCAGCAGCTTAGCATATGAGCAGTTCTTC. Protein: CASSLAYEQFF.

This clone was seen just once. The chain uses TRBV6-1 and TRBJ2-3; 9 bases line up with TRBD1. V lost 11 bases to trimming and J lost 5 bases; unmatched junction nucleotides: 8. There are 13 residues in the CDR3. Germline V gene lookup returns CDR1 MNHNS and CDR2 SASEGT. CDR3 in amino acids: CAGKQGAQDTQYF. CDR3 DNA: TGTGCCGGCAAACAGGGGGCGCAAGATACGCAGTATTTT.

The V gene is TRBV6-1, the J gene TRBJ1-1; D uncertain. Looked up from germline, CDR1 is MNHNS and CDR2 is SASEGT. This CDR3 has 16 amino acids. Trimming removed 4 bases from V and 4 bases from J, with 19 bases in between. The chain's CDR3 is CASSVEGGALGTEAFF. The CDR3 bases are TGTGCCAGCAGTGTGGAGGGAGGAGCCCTGGGCACTGAAGCTTTCTTT.

CDR3 region: CASGGAGNTEAFF. The CDR3 bases are TGCGCCAGCGGGGGGGCGGGGAACACTGAAGCTTTCTTT. The gene calls are TRBV10-2 and TRBJ1-1; D might be TRBD1 (6 bases). Germline V gene data show CDR1 as WSHSY and CDR2 as SAAADI. The CDR3 totals 13 residues. V was pared by 8 bases and J by 1 base, with 11 bases between.

V and J are TRBV10-2 and TRBJ1-3, with D tentatively TRBD1 (5 bases). V dropped 2 bases and J dropped 4 bases, with 12 bases sitting between them. CDR3 size: 15 residues. CDR1 is WSHSY and CDR2 is SAAADI in the germline V gene. The CDR3 here is CASSEGGDWGNTIYF. CDR3 coding DNA: TGCGCCAGCAGTGAGGGGGGGGATTGGGGAAACACCATATATTTT.

The chain is built from TRBV2 and TRBJ2-7; D possibly corresponds to TRBD2 (5 bases). Germline CDR1 is SNHLY and CDR2 is FYNNEI. V lost 11 bases to trimming and J lost 2 bases, with 16 bases between them. CDR3 size: 13 residues. The CDR3 DNA reads as TGTGCCGGTCACTTGTGGCGGGCCTACGAGCAGTACTTC. This translates into CAGHLWRAYEQYF. Full variable domain (outside the CDR3, taken from reference TRBV2 and TRBJ2-7): EPEVTQTPSHQVTQMGQEVILRCVPISNHLYFYWYRQILGQKVEFLVSFYNNEISEKSEIFDDQFSVERPDGSNFTLKIRSTKLEDSAMYFCAGHLWRAYEQYFGPGTRLTVT.

The chain combines TRBV7-2 with TRBJ2-3; TRBD2 agrees at 15 bases. This CDR3 is built from 16 residues. The V gene end was trimmed by 4 bases and the J gene end by 6 bases; junction bases not matched to a gene: 5. CDR1 and CDR2 (germline): SGHTA, FQGNSA. The CDR3 protein is CASSWTSGGGGDTQYF. Here the CDR3 DNA reads TGTGCCAGCAGCTGGACTAGCGGGGGGGGCGGCGATACGCAGTATTTT.

This clone was counted once. This chain joins TRBV10-1 and TRBJ2-2; 7 bases match TRBD1. Germline V gives CDR1 WNHNN, CDR2 SYGVQD (reference sequence). V was clipped by 5 bases and J by 6 bases; unmatched bases: 6. The CDR3 loop spans 14 amino acids. CDR3 region: CASSRTGKAGELFF. The CDR3 coding sequence is TGCGCCAGCAGTCGGACAGGAAAGGCCGGGGAGCTGTTTTTT.

This clone has more than one count but fewer than ten. The J gene is TRBJ2-1, the V gene TRBV7-6; 10 bases match TRBD2. After removal of 5 bases from V and 4 bases from J, the junction contained 11 bases not matched to a gene. The CDR3 has 17 amino acids. Germline loops: CDR1 SGHVS, CDR2 FNYEAQ. CDR3 nucleotide sequence: TGTGCCAGCAGCCCCCGAGGAGCGGGAGGGCCATACAATGAGCAGTTCTTC. As protein: CASSPRGAGGPYNEQFF.

This clone was seen a few times. This chain joins TRBV5-1 and TRBJ2-3; possible D gene TRBD2, 6 bases. CDR1 and CDR2 from the germline V gene are SGHRS and YFSETQ. The CDR3 contains 13 residues. V lost 4 bases to trimming and J lost 5 bases, with 11 bases between them. The CDR3 DNA follows: TGCGCCAGCAGCGTTCAGGGAGGAGATACGCAGTATTTT. Translated, it gives CASSVQGGDTQYF.

This clone appeared a few times. The CDR3 DNA reads as TGTGCCCACAAAAGCATGGACGAGCAGTACTTC. Translation: CAHKSMDEQYF. The chain uses TRBV30 and TRBJ2-7; D remains unclear. This CDR3 spans 11 amino acids. V lost 8 bases, J lost 5 bases, and 13 bases lay in between. Germline V gives CDR1 GTSNPN, CDR2 SVGIG (reference sequence).

V gene TRBV10-3 combines with J gene TRBJ2-4, with D perhaps TRBD2 (5 bases). Germline V gene lookup returns CDR1 ENHRY and CDR2 SYGVKD. The CDR3 extends over 14 amino acids. Trimming took off 5 bases at V and 6 bases at J, with 14 bases between the two ends. CDR3 region: CAISYTSSSNIQYF. CDR3 nucleotide sequence: TGTGCCATCAGTTATACTAGTTCTTCAAACATTCAGTACTTC.

This clone was seen a single time. The chain carries TRBV27 and TRBJ2-1; 10 bases fit TRBD2. Trimming removed 6 bases from V and 0 bases from J; junction bases left unmatched: 11. Germline V gene sequence: CDR1 MNHEY, CDR2 SMNVEV (reference sequence). The CDR3 totals 18 residues. The CDR3 coding sequence is TGTGCCAGCAGCATCGGGCTAGCGGGAGTTCCCTCCTACAATGAGCAGTTCTTC. This sequence encodes CASSIGLAGVPSYNEQFF.

The chain carries TRBV21-1 and TRBJ2-5. TRBV21-1 is a known pseudogene. The CDR3 has 17 residues. CDR3 in amino acids: CASTFHTDGGIQETQYF. The CDR3 nucleotides read TGTGCCAGCACCTTCCACACGGACGGCGGAATACAAGAGACCCAGTACTTC.

This chain joins TRBV29-1 and TRBJ2-7, with 7 positions matching TRBD1. Germline trimming cut 6 bases from V and 3 bases from J; bases unmatched to any gene: 8. Germline lookup yields CDR1 SQVTM and CDR2 ANQGSEA. This CDR3 comprises 13 residues. CDR3 sequence (DNA): TGCAGCGTCCAGGACAGGTTAGACTACGAGCAGTACTTC. Translation gives CSVQDRLDYEQYF.

This clone was seen a handful of times. The rearrangement links TRBV27 to TRBJ2-1, with 10 bases that match TRBD2. V was clipped by 5 bases and J by 4 bases; unmatched bases: 2. The CDR3 has 14 residues. The germline V gene has CDR1 MNHEY and CDR2 SMNVEV (reference sequence). The CDR3: CASSKLAGYNEQFF. CDR3 nucleotide sequence: TGTGCCAGCAGTAAACTAGCGGGGTACAATGAGCAGTTCTTC.

This clone has only a few counts. The chain has TRBV7-6 and TRBJ1-5; no clear D. Trimming pared 1 base from V and 7 bases from J, leaving 11 bases between. CDR1 SGHVS and CDR2 FNYEAQ come from the germline V gene. The CDR3 has 14 residues. The CDR3 nucleotides are TGTGCCAGCAGCTTAGGTGGTGTTGGGCAGCCCCAGCATTTT. This codes for CASSLGGVGQPQHF.

This clone has only one observation. The chain couples TRBV6-1 to TRBJ2-3; no definite D call. From germline, CDR1 is MNHNS and CDR2 SASEGT. The CDR3 is made up of 14 amino acids. Trimming cost V 3 bases and J 1 base, with 8 bases left between them. The CDR3 DNA follows: TGTGCCAGCAGTGACTCGTGGCGCACAGATACGCAGTATTTT. Amino acids: CASSDSWRTDTQYF.

This clone occurred once. The sample contains more than one DNA sequence encoding this CDR3. This chain connects TRBV19 to TRBJ2-2; 7 bases line up with TRBD1. CDR1 and CDR2 (germline): LNHDA, SQIVND (reference sequence). Trimming removed 5 bases from V and 5 bases from J; junction bases left unmatched: 5. This CDR3 is 14 amino acids long. CDR3 DNA: TGTGCCAGTAGTCCCCGACAGGGTACCGGGGAGCTGTTTTTT. Translating it yields CASSPRQGTGELFF.

The CDR3 sequence: CASSHPSTDTQYF. The CDR3, as DNA: TGTGCCAGCAGTCATCCTAGCACAGATACGCAGTATTTT. The rearrangement uses TRBV6-1 and TRBJ2-3; D ambiguous. The CDR3 length is 13 residues. Germline CDR1 and CDR2: MNHNS and SASEGT. The V and J ends lost 5 bases and 0 bases respectively, with 6 bases between them.

This clone showed up just a few times. This CDR3 is CASSPSGSGTQYF. The CDR3 region has the DNA TGTGCCAGCAGCCCTAGCGGTTCGGGTACCCAGTACTTC. The chain joins TRBV11-3 to TRBJ2-5, with 7 bases identical to TRBD2. The germline V gene has CDR1 SGHNT and CDR2 YENEEA. J lost 8 bases, V lost 5 bases, and 8 bases had no gene match. The CDR3 totals 13 residues.

The chain couples TRBV27 to TRBJ2-5; tentatively, D is TRBD1 (6 bases). V was trimmed by 5 bases and J by 2 bases, leaving 9 bases between them. CDR3 length: 13 amino acids. Germline lookup yields CDR1 MNHEY and CDR2 SMNVEV (reference sequence). DNA for the CDR3: TGTGCCAGCAGTGTTGGGACACAAGAGACCCAGTACTTC. It specifies CASSVGTQETQYF.

The chain joins TRBV29-1 to TRBJ2-3, with TRBD1 matching 9 bases. The CDR3 covers 15 residues. Per the germline V gene, CDR1 is SQVTM and CDR2 is ANQGSEA. After removal of 3 bases from V and 6 bases from J, the junction contained 10 bases not matched to a gene. CDR3 DNA sequence: TGCAGCGTTGAGGCGACAGGGGGAAGGTTCGATACGCAGTATTTT. This encodes CSVEATGGRFDTQYF.